This TCR beta chain stems from a study of T-cell reconstitution after alpha-beta-depleted transplantation in children. The study's findings and limits: Where alpha-beta T cells came from about two months after transplant was reportedly several hundred expanded graft clones. From surviving recipient T cells and thymic progenitors came the high day-60 TCRbeta diversity observed in some patients. A year had passed since transplant, and T-cell counts and diversity by then came mostly from newly produced T cells.

TCRbeta library construction was performed incorporating unique molecular identifiers. TCRdb re-called the PCR reads through MiXCR, storing one row per CDR3 protein. Seen here are about 490,000 distinct CDR3 sequences, 10% observed once, and the top ten hold 2% to 2.5%. This clonotype turned up a few times. The antigen is not known. Germline V gene data show CDR1 as SEHNR and CDR2 as FQNEAQ (reference sequence). There are 14 residues in the CDR3. V shed 5 bases and J shed 2 bases, with 13 bases lying between them. The material sequenced was PBMCs, taken before TCRalphabeta/CD19-depleted stem cell transplant. The J gene is TRBJ2-7, the V gene TRBV7-9; unclear D gene. The TCR comes from a child younger than 10 with inherited bone marrow failure, due to receive a stem cell transplant. This CDR3 reads CASSPRTDAYEQYF. Written as DNA, the CDR3 is TGTGCCAGCAGCCCCCGGACGGACGCCTACGAGCAGTACTTC. Supplemented by reference TRBV7-9 and TRBJ2-7, the full variable domain reads DTGVSQNPRHKITKRGQNVTFRCDPISEHNRLYWYRQTLGQGPEFLTYFQNEAQLEKSRLLSDRFSAERPKGSFSTLEIQRTEQGDSAMYLCASSPRTDAYEQYFGPGTRLTVT.